Presented here are 26 T cell receptor beta chains from one specimen sequenced in a study of blood T cell repertoires in COVID-19. Assay: immunoSEQ multiplex PCR; the TCRdb copy retains only in-frame clones and omits some. Among 180,000 or so clones listed, roughly 79% were seen once. The sample was peripheral blood. The source of these receptors is a woman aged 40 to 50 with COVID-19, enrolled during active disease.

This clone has only a few counts. The chain couples TRBV30 to TRBJ1-5, with D uncertain. V lost 0 bases to trimming and J lost 6 bases, with 9 bases between them. The CDR3 has 13 amino acids. Looked up from germline, CDR1 is GTSNPN and CDR2 is SVGIG (reference sequence). CDR3 DNA sequence: TGTGCCTGGAGTGTAGCCGGTAGTCAGCCCCAGCATTTT. Translation gives CAWSVAGSQPQHF.

This chain links TRBV12-3 or TRBV12-4 with TRBJ2-5; D may be TRBD1 (7 bases). The CDR3 contains 11 residues. Trimming stripped 4 bases from V and 10 bases from J, with 10 bases between. The CDR3 bases are TGTGCCAGCAGTTCCAGGGGGGACCAGTACTTC. It encodes CASSSRGDQYF.

The chain has TRBV6-5 and TRBJ2-3, with TRBD2 identical over 9 bases. The trim removed 5 bases at V and 0 bases at J, leaving 3 bases unmatched. Germline-derived CDR1 and CDR2 are MNHEY and SVGAGI. This CDR3 region has 15 residues. The CDR3 here is CASSTLAGSTDTQYF. The CDR3 DNA sequence: TGTGCCAGCAGTACGCTAGCGGGGAGCACAGATACGCAGTATTTT.

This clone was counted once. The rearrangement joins TRBV5-8 to TRBJ1-5; 8 nucleotides line up with TRBD1. V trimming: 0 bases; J trimming: 3 bases; junction bases outside the gene matches: 2. Germline values: CDR1 SGHTS, CDR2 YDEGEE. This CDR3 comprises 15 residues. Written as DNA, the CDR3 is TGTGCCAGCAGCTTGGCAGGGGGCCCCAATCAGCCCCAGCATTTT. Protein sequence: CASSLAGGPNQPQHF.

The chain carries TRBV5-1 and TRBJ2-7; the match to TRBD2 covers 10 bases. With 0 bases clipped from V and 7 bases from J, the junction kept 10 bases outside the gene matches. The CDR3 is 16 amino acids. Germline CDR1 and CDR2: SGHRS and YFSETQ. CDR3 amino acids: CASSLAQRLAGEEQYF. CDR3 nucleotide sequence: TGCGCCAGCAGCTTGGCTCAAAGACTAGCGGGTGAAGAGCAGTACTTC.

This chain joins TRBV2 and TRBJ1-2; TRBD1 agrees at 8 bases. Looked up from germline, CDR1 is SNHLY and CDR2 is FYNNEI. V shed 3 bases, J shed 2 bases, and the junction held 5 bases outside the gene matches. The CDR3 length is 15 residues. CDR3 DNA: TGTGCCAGCAGTGAGACTCGGACAGGGAACTATGGCTACACCTTC. It specifies CASSETRTGNYGYTF.

This clone was counted a single time. V and J are TRBV27 and TRBJ1-1; 7 nucleotides line up with TRBD1. With V trimmed by 4 bases and J by 3 bases, 17 bases remained unmatched. The germline CDR1 and CDR2 sequences are MNHEY and SMNVEV (reference sequence). The CDR3 consists of 18 residues. Here the CDR3 reads CASSSYGQAGYRDTEAFF. The DNA of the CDR3 is TGTGCCAGCAGTTCCTATGGACAGGCCGGTTACCGAGACACTGAAGCTTTCTTT.

This chain connects TRBV2 to TRBJ2-5; 11 bases fit TRBD2. Germline CDR1 and CDR2: SNHLY and FYNNEI. With V trimmed by 2 bases and J by 5 bases, 4 bases remained unmatched. The CDR3 is 15 residues long. CDR3 in DNA: TGTGCCAGCAGTGAATTGGCTAGCGGGGGGGAGACCCAGTACTTC. Translating it yields CASSELASGGETQYF.

This sequence joins TRBV27 and TRBJ1-1, with no clear D. The V and J ends lost 6 bases and 0 bases respectively, with 11 bases between them. The CDR3 extends over 14 amino acids. The germline V gene has CDR1 MNHEY and CDR2 SMNVEV (reference sequence). The CDR3 loop reads CASRISGMNTEAFF. In DNA, the CDR3 is TGTGCCAGCAGGATCTCAGGCATGAACACTGAAGCTTTCTTT.

CDR3 sequence: CASSLGPSGELFF. DNA of the CDR3: TGTGCCAGCAGCTTAGGGCCTTCCGGGGAGCTGTTTTTT. The rearrangement joins TRBV7-2 to TRBJ2-2; D gene uncertain. Germline assignment: CDR1 SGHTA and CDR2 FQGNSA. This CDR3 region has 13 residues. The germline V and J ends were trimmed by 1 base and 6 bases, with 6 bases remaining between them.

V and J are TRBV4-2 and TRBJ1-1; TRBD1 agrees at 7 bases. The germline CDR1 and CDR2 sequences are LGHNA and YNFKEQ. CDR3 size: 15 residues. Trimming at V came to 3 bases and at J to 1 base, leaving 5 bases not matched to a gene. DNA of the CDR3: TGTGCCAGCAGCCACATACAGGGGCCGAACACTGAAGCTTTCTTT. It translates to CASSHIQGPNTEAFF.

This clone was counted once. No DNA is shown, since the ends of the CDR3 on it are uncertain; the CDR3 is the one TCRdb lists. The chain combines TRBV28 with TRBJ2-6; no check of the table's D call, TRBD2, against the DNA was made. Germline V gene lookup returns CDR1 MDHEN and CDR2 SYDVKM. The CDR3 is 17 amino acids long, termini counted. CDR3 residues: CASILAGASGGANVLTF.

Comment on this clone: This same CDR3 is encoded by further DNA sequences in the sample. V gene TRBV2 combines with J gene TRBJ2-3; 11 bases map to TRBD2. There are 15 residues in the CDR3. In germline, CDR1 is SNHLY, CDR2 FYNNEI. Germline trimming cut 0 bases from V and 4 bases from J; bases unmatched to any gene: 0. CDR3 amino acids: CASSEASGGADTQYF. The CDR3 nucleotides are TGTGCCAGCAGTGAAGCTAGCGGGGGGGCAGATACGCAGTATTTT.

The chain has TRBV9 and TRBJ1-3, with 7 bases aligning to TRBD1. Losses at the gene ends were 4 bases for V and 4 bases for J; bases not matched to a gene: 8. The CDR3 has 15 amino acids. Germline values: CDR1 SGDLS, CDR2 YYNGEE. In nucleotides, the CDR3 is TGTGCCAGCAGCCAAGGGGGCTTGCGCGGAAACACCATATATTTT. It yields the protein CASSQGGLRGNTIYF.

The V call is TRBV28, the J call TRBJ2-3; perhaps TRBD1 as D (6 bases). V was pared by 2 bases and J by 1 base, with 7 bases between. Germline values: CDR1 MDHEN, CDR2 SYDVKM. The CDR3 consists of 14 residues. The CDR3 DNA reads as TGTGCCAGCAGTTTAAGACAGGGCACAGATACGCAGTATTTT. It specifies CASSLRQGTDTQYF.

The chain links TRBV6-5 to TRBJ2-5, with 8 bases aligning to TRBD1. The CDR3 sequence is 14 residues long. Per the germline V gene, CDR1 is MNHEY and CDR2 is SVGAGI. Trimming at V came to 8 bases and at J to 1 base, leaving 6 bases not matched to a gene. CDR3: CASRTGSIQETQYF. The CDR3 nucleotides are TGTGCCAGCCGGACAGGGTCTATCCAAGAGACCCAGTACTTC.

This chain connects TRBV27 to TRBJ2-5; 7 nucleotides agree with TRBD2. Germline CDR1 is MNHEY and CDR2 is SMNVEV (reference sequence). The CDR3 is 15 amino acids. Germline trimming cut 1 base from V and 5 bases from J; bases unmatched to any gene: 7. The CDR3 coding sequence is TGTGCCAGCAGTTTATTCGGACTAGTACCGGAGACCCAGTACTTC. Its protein is CASSLFGLVPETQYF.

The V and J genes are TRBV29-1 and TRBJ2-5; the match to TRBD1 covers 8 bases. CDR1 and CDR2 (germline): SQVTM, ANQGSEA. The CDR3 is 19 residues long. The V gene end was trimmed by 6 bases and the J gene end by 4 bases; junction bases not matched to a gene: 25. The DNA for the CDR3 is TGCAGCGTACGCGCAACAGGCGGGTTCCAGGGGGCGGGAAGAGAGACCCAGTACTTC. It encodes CSVRATGGFQGAGRETQYF. Together with reference TRBV29-1 and TRBJ2-5, the CDR3 gives the full variable domain: SAVISQKPSRDICQRGTSLTIQCQVDSQVTMMFWYRQQPGQSLTLIATANQGSEATYESGFVIDKFPISRPNLTFSTLTVSNMSPEDSSIYLCSVRATGGFQGAGRETQYFGPGTRLLVL.

This rearrangement joins TRBV7-2 to TRBJ1-2, with TRBD1 as a possible D gene (5 bases). Trimming removed 2 bases at V and 6 bases at J, with 16 bases between. The CDR3 length is 15 residues. Germline V gene data show CDR1 as SGHTA and CDR2 as FQGNSA. CDR3 sequence: CASSLTPGRMDGYTF. The CDR3 DNA follows: TGTGCCAGCAGCTTAACACCAGGGAGGATGGATGGCTACACCTTC.

There are a few counts of this clone. The chain has TRBV7-2 and TRBJ2-2; D ambiguous. Germline V gene lookup returns CDR1 SGHTA and CDR2 FQGNSA. V was shortened by 7 bases and J by 1 base, with 13 bases between the two germline ends. The CDR3 loop spans 15 amino acids. The CDR3 nucleotides read TGTGCCAGCATCCCAACCAGGCAGAACACCGGGGAGCTGTTTTTT. This codes for CASIPTRQNTGELFF.

The rearrangement joins TRBV19 to TRBJ1-1, with a weak D call TRBD1 (5 bases). Trimming left V 1 base short and J 1 base short, with 13 bases between. Per the germline V gene, CDR1 is LNHDA and CDR2 is SQIVND (reference sequence). This CDR3 comprises 16 residues. The CDR3 loop is CASSIGKDRPNTEAFF. The CDR3 bases are TGTGCCAGTAGTATAGGGAAAGACAGACCGAACACTGAAGCTTTCTTT.

The chain joins TRBV6-2 or TRBV6-3 to TRBJ1-4; perhaps TRBD1 as D (5 bases). Trimming left V 2 bases short and J 7 bases short, with 11 bases between. In germline, CDR1 is MNHEY, CDR2 SVGEGT. The CDR3 loop spans 14 amino acids. The CDR3 is CASSYGPTGEKLFF. CDR3 nucleotides: TGTGCCAGCAGTTACGGTCCTACAGGTGAAAAACTGTTTTTT.

A few counts support this clone. The chain carries TRBV4-1 and TRBJ1-1; D may be TRBD1 (6 bases). There are 13 residues in the CDR3. V was clipped by 4 bases and J by 13 bases, with 19 bases between them. CDR1 and CDR2 (germline): MGHRA, YSYEKL. The CDR3 sequence: CASSLQVGTLGFF. The CDR3 DNA is TGCGCCAGCAGCCTACAGGTCGGGACACTAGGTTTCTTT.

V usage is TRBV6-1 and J usage is TRBJ1-1; D might be TRBD1 (6 bases). Trimming took off 0 bases at V and 7 bases at J, with 12 bases between the two ends. CDR1 MNHNS and CDR2 SASEGT come from the germline V gene. This CDR3 contains 14 residues. The CDR3 sequence is CASSEARTEYEAFF. The CDR3 nucleotides are TGTGCCAGCAGTGAAGCGCGGACAGAATATGAAGCTTTCTTT.

The chain combines TRBV19 with TRBJ2-3, with D perhaps matching TRBD1 (6 bases). Trimming took off 3 bases at V and 4 bases at J, with 17 bases between the two ends. The germline V gene has CDR1 LNHDA and CDR2 SQIVND (reference sequence). The CDR3 runs 16 residues. CDR3 in DNA: TGTGCCAGTAGTATTTTGGGGGACACCTTGCCAGATACGCAGTATTTT. Its protein is CASSILGDTLPDTQYF.

CDR3 in amino acids: CASSLLDEQYF. The CDR3 DNA reads as TGTGCCAGCAGTTTACTAGACGAGCAGTACTTC. The chain carries TRBV6-2 or TRBV6-3 and TRBJ2-7; perhaps TRBD2 as D (5 bases). Germline CDR1 and CDR2: MNHEY and SVGEGT. Trimming shortened V by 4 bases and J by 5 bases, and 6 bases separated the two germline ends. This CDR3 region has 11 residues.